This passage covers 11 T cell receptor beta chains from one sample sequenced in a study of blood T cell repertoires in COVID-19. The repertoire was sequenced with immunoSEQ multiplex PCR; TCRdb's copy has only in-frame clones and lacks some. The table lists 25,000 to 30,000 clones, around nine tenths of them singletons. Sequences were obtained from peripheral blood. Every receptor here comes from a man between 65 and 80 years old with active COVID-19.

The rearrangement joins TRBV30 to TRBJ1-2; 11 bases are a match to TRBD1. CDR3 length: 13 amino acids. The germline V gene has CDR1 GTSNPN and CDR2 SVGIG (reference sequence). The trim removed 3 bases at V and 8 bases at J, leaving 5 bases unmatched. The CDR3 region is CAWRPGQGDGYTF. Here the CDR3 DNA reads TGTGCCTGGAGACCGGGACAGGGGGACGGCTACACCTTC.

This chain uses TRBV4-3 with TRBJ1-5; D uncertain. V lost 2 bases to trimming and J lost 3 bases, with 11 bases between them. Germline V gene lookup returns CDR1 LGHNA and CDR2 YSLEER. This CDR3 spans 15 amino acids. The CDR3 loop is CASSQRTEPNQPQHF. Written as DNA, the CDR3 is TGCGCCAGCAGCCAACGAACAGAACCCAATCAGCCCCAGCATTTT.

The CDR3 coding sequence is TGTGCCAGCAGCTTAGCCAGGGGAAACATTCAGTACTTC. Amino acid sequence: CASSLARGNIQYF. This chain joins TRBV5-5 and TRBJ2-4, with D perhaps matching TRBD1 (6 bases). This CDR3 has 13 residues. Trimming shortened V by 2 bases and J by 6 bases, and 9 bases separated the two germline ends. The V gene's germline CDR1 is SGHKS and CDR2 YYEKEE (reference sequence).

V gene TRBV7-8 combines with J gene TRBJ1-1; 8 bases agree with TRBD1. Germline CDR1 is SGHVS and CDR2 is FQNEAQ. V trimming: 1 base; J trimming: 6 bases; junction bases outside the gene matches: 7. The CDR3 extends over 15 amino acids. This CDR3 reads CASSLVRGRPPEAFF. CDR3 nucleotides: TGTGCCAGCAGCTTAGTCAGGGGGCGACCACCTGAAGCTTTCTTT.

The genes are TRBV6-5 and TRBJ1-1, with a weak D call TRBD1 (5 bases). CDR1 MNHEY and CDR2 SVGAGI come from the germline V gene. The CDR3 contains 12 residues. The CDR3, as DNA: TGTGTCAGTTACCAGGGAGGCACTGAAGCTTTCTTT. It encodes CVSYQGGTEAFF.

The rearrangement joins TRBV2 to TRBJ1-1; no definite D call. CDR3 length: 14 amino acids. With 5 bases removed from V and 1 base from J, the gap between germline ends came to 11 bases. The V gene's germline CDR1 is SNHLY and CDR2 FYNNEI. The CDR3 protein is CASSPGPPNTEAFF. The CDR3 DNA follows: TGTGCCAGCAGTCCGGGTCCGCCGAACACTGAAGCTTTCTTT.

The V gene is TRBV7-9, the J gene TRBJ1-1; TRBD1 aligns across 7 bases. The CDR3 totals 16 residues. CDR1 and CDR2 (germline): SEHNR, FQNEAQ (reference sequence). J gave up 0 bases and V 5 bases, and 9 bases lay outside the gene matches. CDR3 sequence (DNA): TGTGCCAGCAGCCCCGGAGACAGGGTCATGAACACTGAAGCTTTCTTT. This sequence encodes CASSPGDRVMNTEAFF.

This clone has only one observation. This chain joins TRBV5-6 and TRBJ1-3; the match to TRBD1 covers 7 bases. Losses at the gene ends were 3 bases for V and 0 bases for J; bases not matched to a gene: 12. CDR3 size: 18 residues. Germline lookup yields CDR1 SGHDT and CDR2 YYEEEE. The CDR3: CASSSTRDSPSSGNTIYF. CDR3 nucleotides: TGTGCCAGCAGCTCTACGAGGGACAGCCCAAGCTCTGGAAACACCATATATTTT.

The CDR3 sequence is CASADRVYGYTF. The CDR3 nucleotides are TGTGCCAGCGCCGACAGAGTCTATGGCTACACCTTC. This sequence joins TRBV7-9 and TRBJ1-2; perhaps TRBD1 as D (5 bases). Trimming left V 8 bases short and J 4 bases short, with 11 bases between. The CDR3 is 12 residues long. Germline CDR1 reads SEHNR; CDR2 reads FQNEAQ (reference sequence).

The chain couples TRBV29-1 to TRBJ2-7; a possible D gene is TRBD2 (6 bases). Germline-derived CDR1 and CDR2 are SQVTM and ANQGSEA. The length of the CDR3 is 12 residues. Trimming took 4 bases from V and 3 from J, leaving 10 bases between them. CDR3 region: CSVASGSYEQYF. CDR3 coding DNA: TGCAGCGTTGCTTCCGGGAGCTACGAGCAGTACTTC.

The chain links TRBV7-9 to TRBJ2-7, with 14 bases lining up with TRBD2. CDR3 length equals 16 residues. V was clipped by 2 bases and J by 3 bases; unmatched bases: 3. CDR1 is SEHNR, CDR2 FQNEAQ, per germline (reference sequence). CDR3 protein: CASSLWGLAGDYEQYF. The CDR3, as DNA: TGTGCCAGCAGCTTATGGGGACTAGCGGGGGACTACGAGCAGTACTTC.